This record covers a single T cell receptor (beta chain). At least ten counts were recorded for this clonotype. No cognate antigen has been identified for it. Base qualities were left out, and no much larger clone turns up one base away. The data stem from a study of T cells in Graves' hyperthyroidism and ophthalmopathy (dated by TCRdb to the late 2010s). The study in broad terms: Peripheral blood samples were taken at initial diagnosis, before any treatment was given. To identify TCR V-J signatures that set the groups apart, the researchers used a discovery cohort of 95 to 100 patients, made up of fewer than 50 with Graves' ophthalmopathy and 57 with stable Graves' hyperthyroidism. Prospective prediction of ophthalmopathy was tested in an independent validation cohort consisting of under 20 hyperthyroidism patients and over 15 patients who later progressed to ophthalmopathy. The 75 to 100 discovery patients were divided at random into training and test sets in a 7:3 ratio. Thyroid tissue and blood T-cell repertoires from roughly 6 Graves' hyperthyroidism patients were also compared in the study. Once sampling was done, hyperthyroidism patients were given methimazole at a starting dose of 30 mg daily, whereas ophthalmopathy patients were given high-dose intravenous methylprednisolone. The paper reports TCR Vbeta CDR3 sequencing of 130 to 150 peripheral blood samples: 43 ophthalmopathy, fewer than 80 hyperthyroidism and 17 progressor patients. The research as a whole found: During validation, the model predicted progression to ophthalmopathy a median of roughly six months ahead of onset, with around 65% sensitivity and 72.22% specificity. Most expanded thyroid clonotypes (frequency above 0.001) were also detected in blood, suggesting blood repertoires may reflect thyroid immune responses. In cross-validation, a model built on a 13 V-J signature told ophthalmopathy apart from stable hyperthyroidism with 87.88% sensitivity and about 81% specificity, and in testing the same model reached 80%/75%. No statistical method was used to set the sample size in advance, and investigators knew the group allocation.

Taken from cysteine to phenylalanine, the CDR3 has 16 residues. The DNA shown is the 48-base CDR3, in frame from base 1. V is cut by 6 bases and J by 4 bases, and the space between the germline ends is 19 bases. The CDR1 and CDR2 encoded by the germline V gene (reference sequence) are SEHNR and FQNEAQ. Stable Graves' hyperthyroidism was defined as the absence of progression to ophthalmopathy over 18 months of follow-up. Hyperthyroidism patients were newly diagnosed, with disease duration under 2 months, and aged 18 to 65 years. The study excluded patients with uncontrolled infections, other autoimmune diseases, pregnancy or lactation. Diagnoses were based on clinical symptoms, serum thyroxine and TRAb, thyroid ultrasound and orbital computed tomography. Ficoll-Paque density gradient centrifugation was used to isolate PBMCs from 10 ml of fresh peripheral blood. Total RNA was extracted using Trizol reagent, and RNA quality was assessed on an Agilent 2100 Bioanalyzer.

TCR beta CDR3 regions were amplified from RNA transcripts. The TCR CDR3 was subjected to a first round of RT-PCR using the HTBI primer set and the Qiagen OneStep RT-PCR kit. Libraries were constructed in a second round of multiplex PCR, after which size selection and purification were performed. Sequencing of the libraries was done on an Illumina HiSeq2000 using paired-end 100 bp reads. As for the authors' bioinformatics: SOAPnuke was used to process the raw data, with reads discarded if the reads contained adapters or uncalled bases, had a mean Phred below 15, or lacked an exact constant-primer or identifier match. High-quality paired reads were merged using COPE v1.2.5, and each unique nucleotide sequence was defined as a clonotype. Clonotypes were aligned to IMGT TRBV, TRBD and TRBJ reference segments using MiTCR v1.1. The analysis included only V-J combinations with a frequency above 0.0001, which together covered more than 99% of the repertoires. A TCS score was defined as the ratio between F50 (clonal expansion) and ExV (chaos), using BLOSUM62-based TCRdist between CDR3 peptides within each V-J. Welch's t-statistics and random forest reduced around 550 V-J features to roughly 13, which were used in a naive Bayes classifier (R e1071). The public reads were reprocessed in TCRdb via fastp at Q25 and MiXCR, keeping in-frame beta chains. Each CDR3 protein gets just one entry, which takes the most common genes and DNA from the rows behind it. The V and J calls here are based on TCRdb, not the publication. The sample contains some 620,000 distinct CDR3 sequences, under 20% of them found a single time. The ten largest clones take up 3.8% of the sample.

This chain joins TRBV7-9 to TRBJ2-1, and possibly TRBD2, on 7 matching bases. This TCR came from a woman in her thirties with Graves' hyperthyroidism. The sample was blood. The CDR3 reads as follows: CASSPDGGRTYNEQFF. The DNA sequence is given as TGTGCCAGCAGTCCTGACGGGGGGCGGACTTACAATGAGCAGTTCTTC.